This T cell receptor (beta chain) was captured by sequencing in a study of Graves' ophthalmopathy and Graves' hyperthyroidism. Study background: Ophthalmopathy absent within 18 months of follow-up marked hyperthyroidism as stable. The study, taken as a whole, reports: Thyroid clonotypes that were expanded above 0.001 frequency mostly also appeared in blood. The model predicted progression of ophthalmopathy with a sensitivity of more than 60%, and its specificity was roughly 72%.

Amplification targeted the TCR beta CDR3 regions, with RNA transcripts as the source material. The workflow started with a first-round RT-PCR run with HTBI primers and then moved on to a second-round multiplex PCR. TCRdb passed the multiplex PCR reads through MiXCR, listing each CDR3 protein once. In the table there are roughly 1.1 million distinct CDR3 sequences, less than 45% of which are singletons. Reliance was placed on clinical symptoms, serum thyroxine, TRAb, thyroid ultrasound and orbital computed tomography for diagnosis. With 5 bases removed from V and 4 bases from J, the gap between germline ends came to 29 bases. There are 20 residues in the CDR3. Per germline, CDR1 SGHVS and CDR2 FQNEAQ. This clonotype showed up just a few times. Its antigen is as yet unknown.

The clonotype comes from an adult man with Graves' hyperthyroidism. J is TRBJ1-4 and V is TRBV7-8; tentatively, D is TRBD1 (6 bases). The specimen was peripheral blood or thyroid tissue (not recorded which). CDR3 sequence (DNA): TGTGCCAGCAGCCCCCGCCTGTTAAACCAGGGGAGAGGGGGTAATGAAAAACTGTTTTTT. It specifies CASSPRLLNQGRGGNEKLFF.